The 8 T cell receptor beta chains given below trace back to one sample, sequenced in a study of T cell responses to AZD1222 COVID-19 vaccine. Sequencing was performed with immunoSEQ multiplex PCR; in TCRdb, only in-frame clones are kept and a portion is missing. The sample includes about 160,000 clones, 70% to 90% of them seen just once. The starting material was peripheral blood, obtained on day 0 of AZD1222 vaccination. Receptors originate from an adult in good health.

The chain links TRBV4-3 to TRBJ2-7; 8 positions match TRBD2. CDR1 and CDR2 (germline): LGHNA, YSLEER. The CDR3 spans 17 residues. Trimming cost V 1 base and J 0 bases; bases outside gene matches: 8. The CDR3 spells CASSQAPIAGFSYEQYF. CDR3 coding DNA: TGCGCCAGCAGCCAAGCGCCGATAGCGGGATTCTCCTACGAGCAGTACTTC.

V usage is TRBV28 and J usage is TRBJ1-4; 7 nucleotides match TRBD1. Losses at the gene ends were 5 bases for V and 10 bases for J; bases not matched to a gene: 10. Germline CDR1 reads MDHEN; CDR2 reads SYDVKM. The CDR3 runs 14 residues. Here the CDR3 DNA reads TGTGCCAGCAGTCCCGGGACAGCCGCCGGAAAACTGTTTTTT. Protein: CASSPGTAAGKLFF.

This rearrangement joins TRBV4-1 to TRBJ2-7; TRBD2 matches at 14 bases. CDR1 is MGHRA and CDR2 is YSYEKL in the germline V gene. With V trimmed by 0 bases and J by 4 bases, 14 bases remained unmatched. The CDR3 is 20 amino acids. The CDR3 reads CASSQDSVTPGLAGVYEQYF. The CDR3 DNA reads TGCGCCAGCAGCCAAGATTCGGTGACTCCGGGACTAGCGGGAGTGTACGAGCAGTACTTC.

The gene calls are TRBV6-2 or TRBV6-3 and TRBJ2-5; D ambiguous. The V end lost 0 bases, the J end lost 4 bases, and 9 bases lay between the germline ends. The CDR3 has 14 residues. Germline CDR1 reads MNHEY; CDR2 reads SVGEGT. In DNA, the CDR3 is TGTGCCAGCAGTTACTCCCAGATGCCAGAGACCCAGTACTTC. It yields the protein CASSYSQMPETQYF.

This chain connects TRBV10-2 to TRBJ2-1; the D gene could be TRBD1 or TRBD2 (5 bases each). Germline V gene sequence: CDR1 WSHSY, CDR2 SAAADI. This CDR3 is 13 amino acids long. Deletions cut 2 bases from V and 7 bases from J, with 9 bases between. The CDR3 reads CASSEGTQNEQFF. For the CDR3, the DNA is TGCGCCAGCAGTGAGGGGACCCAAAATGAGCAGTTCTTC.

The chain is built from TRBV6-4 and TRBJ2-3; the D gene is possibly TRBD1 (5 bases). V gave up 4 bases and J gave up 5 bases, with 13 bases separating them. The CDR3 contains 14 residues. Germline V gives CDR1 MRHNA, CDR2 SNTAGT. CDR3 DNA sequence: TGTGCCAGCAGTGTAGGGGTCGTTGGAGATACGCAGTATTTT. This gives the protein CASSVGVVGDTQYF.

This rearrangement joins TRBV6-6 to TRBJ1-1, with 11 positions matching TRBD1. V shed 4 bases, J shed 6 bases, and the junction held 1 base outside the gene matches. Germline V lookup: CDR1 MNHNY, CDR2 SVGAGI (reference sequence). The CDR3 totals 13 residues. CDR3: CASSLGQGAEAFF. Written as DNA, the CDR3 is TGTGCCAGCAGTTTGGGACAGGGGGCTGAAGCTTTCTTT.

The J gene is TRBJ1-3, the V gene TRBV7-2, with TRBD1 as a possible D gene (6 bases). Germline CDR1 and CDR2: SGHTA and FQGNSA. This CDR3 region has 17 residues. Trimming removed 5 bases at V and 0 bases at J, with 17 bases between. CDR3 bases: TGTGCCAGCAGCAGGGGGACGGGATCGTTCTCTGGAAACACCATATATTTT. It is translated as CASSRGTGSFSGNTIYF.